A selection of T cell receptor beta chains follows, all from one sample in a study of blood T cell repertoires in COVID-19. Only in-frame clones appear in the TCRdb table, and some are missing; sequencing was by immunoSEQ multiplex PCR. Among more than 95,000 clones listed, 75% to 90% were seen once. Sequencing was carried out using peripheral blood. These receptors came from a man aged 55 to 70 with acute or convalescent COVID-19. Both conserved end residues are part of each CDR3. A D gene is named only where the DNA matches it firmly. The size entry is marked missing in some rows and otherwise reads once, few, many or a size class.

clone_size cdr3_length j_call d_call v_call cdr3_aa cdr3_nt
- 17 TRBJ2-7 TRBD2 TRBV11-3 CASSLDTSTSGGYEQYF TGTGCCAGCAGCTTAGATACTTCGACTAGCGGGGGCTACGAGCAGTACTTC
- 14 TRBJ1-5 TRBD1 TRBV7-2 CASSPTGLNQPQHF TGTGCCAGCAGCCCGACAGGGCTCAATCAGCCCCAGCATTTT
- 15 TRBJ2-2 TRBD1 TRBV29-1 CSVQGWGQGTGELFF TGCAGCGTCCAAGGGTGGGGACAGGGGACCGGGGAGCTGTTTTTT
many 15 TRBJ1-2 TRBD1 TRBV20-1 CSASGGTGDPAGYTF TGCAGTGCTAGTGGGGGGACAGGGGATCCCGCCGGCTACACCTTC
many 16 TRBJ2-3 - TRBV4-2 CASSQDPGGGPDTQYF TGTGCCAGCAGCCAAGATCCTGGGGGAGGCCCAGATACGCAGTATTTT
- 16 TRBJ2-2 TRBD2 TRBV5-1 CASSPGAGDRTGELFF TGCGCCAGCTCCCCGGGAGCGGGAGATCGGACCGGGGAGCTGTTTTTT
- 13 TRBJ2-3 - TRBV11-2 CASSLASSNTQYF TGTGCCAGCAGCTTAGCGAGCTCTAATACGCAGTATTTT
- 15 TRBJ2-1 - TRBV5-1 CASSLGAGLRNEQFF TGCGCCAGCAGCTTGGGGGCCGGACTACGGAATGAGCAGTTCTTC
- 16 TRBJ2-3 TRBD2 TRBV11-2 CASSYTSGASTDTQYF TGTGCCAGCAGCTATACTAGCGGAGCTAGCACAGATACGCAGTATTTT
few 13 TRBJ1-5 - TRBV3-1/TRBV3-2 CASSQDTSQPQHF TGTGCCAGCAGCCAAGATACCAGTCAGCCCCAGCATTTT
- 15 TRBJ2-1 - TRBV7-6 CASSAAGATYNEQFF TGTGCCAGCAGCGCCGCGGGCGCCACCTACAATGAGCAGTTCTTC
- 14 TRBJ1-2 - TRBV10-3 CAIRRTAANYGYTF TGTGCCATCAGAAGGACAGCTGCTAACTATGGCTACACCTTC
- 14 TRBJ2-3 - TRBV5-1 CASSLNSGTDTQYF TGCGCCAGCAGCTTGAATAGCGGCACAGATACGCAGTATTTT
- 15 TRBJ2-1 TRBD2 TRBV7-2 CASSPTSGAYNEQFF TGTGCCAGCAGCCCGACTAGCGGGGCTTACAATGAGCAGTTCTTC
- 15 TRBJ2-4 - TRBV12-5 CASGLGEWAKNIQYF TGTGCTAGTGGTTTGGGTGAGTGGGCCAAAAACATTCAGTACTTC
- 14 TRBJ1-2 TRBD1 TRBV27 CATGIGTEDRGYTF TGTGCCACTGGGATCGGGACAGAAGATCGTGGCTACACCTTC
- 16 TRBJ1-2 - TRBV6-2/TRBV6-3 CASSASTGVANYGYTF TGTGCCAGCAGCGCTTCGACAGGAGTCGCTAACTATGGCTACACCTTC
- 13 TRBJ2-3 - TRBV19 CASKQGGTDTQYF TGTGCCAGTAAACAAGGGGGCACAGATACGCAGTATTTT
- 15 TRBJ2-7 TRBD2 TRBV7-9 CASSEPSGSLYEQYF TGTGCCAGCAGCGAACCCAGCGGGAGCCTCTACGAGCAGTACTTC
once 13 TRBJ1-2 - TRBV10-3 CAIRGGQIVGYTF TGTGCCATCAGGGGAGGTCAAATAGTGGGCTACACCTTC